Shown below are 28 T cell receptor beta chains from a single sample sequenced in a study of patients and donors after allogeneic stem cell transplantation. Via MiXCR, TCRdb re-called the RT-PCR reads, giving one row per CDR3 protein. The sample lists over 400,000 distinct CDR3 sequences; approximately 16% were seen once. The sequenced sample consisted of blood, either unsorted or a sorted T cell fraction (not recorded which). Every receptor here comes from a human donor who was either an allogeneic HSCT recipient or a stem cell or donor lymphocyte infusion donor (not recorded which). It is not recorded whose cells these are; they may come from a transplant donor.

Only a few counts were recorded for this clonotype. The chain uses TRBV25-1 and TRBJ2-2, with TRBD1 matching over 7 bases. The CDR3 is 14 residues long. Germline CDR1 MGHDK, CDR2 SYGVNS. The V and J ends lost 7 bases and 2 bases, in that order; junction bases with no gene match: 4. Written as DNA, the CDR3 is TGTGCCAGCAAACGACAGGGAAACACCGGGGAGCTGTTTTTT. Residues: CASKRQGNTGELFF.

Ten or more counts support this clonotype. This chain joins TRBV12-3 or TRBV12-4 and TRBJ2-5; D is undetermined. Trimming took off 10 bases at V and 4 bases at J, with 10 bases between the two ends. This CDR3 is built from 11 residues. The CDR3 region is CANLVGETQYF. As DNA, the CDR3 is TGTGCCAACTTGGTGGGAGAGACCCAGTACTTC.

This clonotype was recorded at least ten times. The rearrangement uses TRBV9 and TRBJ2-2, with D possibly matching TRBD2 (5 bases). Trimming took off 3 bases at V and 3 bases at J, with 21 bases between the two ends. CDR1 is SGDLS, CDR2 YYNGEE, per germline. The CDR3 contains 18 residues. In DNA, the CDR3 is TGTGCCAGCAGCGACTCCCGGGATCCAAGACGCGACACCGGGGAGCTGTTTTTT. This codes for CASSDSRDPRRDTGELFF.

This clonotype was counted a few times. The chain has TRBV20-1 and TRBJ2-1; 7 bases agree with TRBD2. The CDR3 loop spans 12 amino acids. Per the germline V gene, CDR1 is DFQATT and CDR2 is SNEGSKA (reference sequence). The V and J ends lost 3 bases and 10 bases, in that order; junction bases with no gene match: 6. CDR3 DNA sequence: TGCAGTGCTAGGAGCTGGGGGGGGGAGCAGTTCTTC. Amino acid sequence: CSARSWGGEQFF.

This clonotype appeared a few times. The genes are TRBV27 and TRBJ2-1; 8 nucleotides match TRBD2. With V trimmed by 11 bases and J by 7 bases, 7 bases remained unmatched. Germline CDR1 reads MNHEY; CDR2 reads SMNVEV (reference sequence). The CDR3 loop spans 12 amino acids. This CDR3 is CASGLVGNEQFF. The CDR3 DNA sequence: TGTGCCTCGGGACTAGTGGGTAATGAGCAGTTCTTC.

This clonotype appeared a few times. The chain uses TRBV5-1 and TRBJ1-1; 7 bases are a match to TRBD1. CDR3 size: 15 residues. CDR1 SGHRS and CDR2 YFSETQ come from the germline V gene. Losses at the gene ends were 2 bases for V and 1 base for J; bases not matched to a gene: 5. In nucleotides, the CDR3 is TGCGCCAGCAGCTTTCGACAGGGAGGGAACACTGAAGCTTTCTTT. This codes for CASSFRQGGNTEAFF.

The chain has TRBV6-1 and TRBJ1-5; 10 bases line up with TRBD1. CDR3 length: 15 residues. In germline, CDR1 is MNHNS, CDR2 SASEGT. V was pared by 5 bases and J by 6 bases, with 7 bases of the junction left unmatched. CDR3 sequence (DNA): TGTGCCAGCAGTCACGGGACAGGGGAAATTCAGCCCCAGCATTTT. Its translation is CASSHGTGEIQPQHF.

This clonotype occurred a few times. The chain combines TRBV18 with TRBJ1-1; D is undetermined. Germline-derived CDR1 and CDR2 are KGHSH and LQKENI. This CDR3 contains 14 residues. V lost 3 bases and J 6 bases, leaving 14 bases between the germline ends. Here the CDR3 DNA reads TGTGCCAGCTCACCCACGGGGATTCAGGCTGAAGCTTTCTTT. It is translated as CASSPTGIQAEAFF.

The CDR3, as DNA: TGTGCCAGCAGCCAATTCCCCCAGTCCTACGAGCAGTACTTC. It encodes CASSQFPQSYEQYF. The V gene is TRBV4-2, the J gene TRBJ2-7; the D is unclear. V dropped 2 bases and J dropped 1 base, with 9 bases sitting between them. The germline V gene has CDR1 LGHNA and CDR2 YNFKEQ. The CDR3 is made up of 14 amino acids.

This chain uses TRBV30 with TRBJ1-2; the D gene is possibly TRBD1 (6 bases). This CDR3 comprises 16 residues. Trimming removed 2 bases from V and 4 bases from J, with 20 bases in between. Germline CDR1 reads GTSNPN; CDR2 reads SVGIG (reference sequence). The CDR3 spells CAWSKKGVRGFYGYTF. CDR3 in DNA: TGTGCCTGGAGTAAAAAGGGTGTCAGGGGATTCTATGGCTACACCTTC.

Concerning this clonotype: The junction differs from germline at one of its ends, possibly a read error. The chain has TRBV7-2 and TRBJ2-7; TRBD2 matches 16 bases. The CDR3 is 12 amino acids. CDR1 is SGHTA, CDR2 FQGNSA, per germline. Here the CDR3 DNA reads TGTGCCAGCAGCCCGGGGACTAGCGGGGGGGCTTTC. Translating gives CASSPGTSGGAF.

The CDR3 bases are TGCGCCAGCAGCCAGAGGGGAGCGGGGGTTACAGATACGCAGTATTTT. Translating it yields CASSQRGAGVTDTQYF. The chain recombines TRBV4-1 with TRBJ2-3; 8 bases are shared with TRBD2. The CDR3 runs 16 residues. Trimming took 3 bases from V and 3 from J; bases not matched to a gene: 8. Germline lookup yields CDR1 MGHRA and CDR2 YSYEKL.

This clonotype was seen a few times. J is TRBJ2-2 and V is TRBV10-3, with TRBD2 matching 8 bases. The CDR3 extends over 15 amino acids. The V segment lost 5 bases and the J segment 0 bases; nucleotides outside the gene matches: 2. Germline V lookup: CDR1 ENHRY, CDR2 SYGVKD. Here the CDR3 DNA reads TGTGCCATCAGTCGGACTAGCTCGAACACCGGGGAGCTGTTTTTT. It codes for CAISRTSSNTGELFF.

Only a few counts were recorded for this clonotype. This chain uses TRBV21-1 with TRBJ1-5; no DNA check was done on the table's D call, TRBD1. TRBV21-1 is annotated as a pseudogene. There are 13 residues in the CDR3. This CDR3 is CGGTGMVNQPQHF. The CDR3 region has the DNA TGTGGAGGGACAGGGATGGTCAATCAGCCCCAGCATTTT.

The genes are TRBV5-6 and TRBJ2-5, with D perhaps matching TRBD1 (8 bases). Germline V lookup: CDR1 SGHDT, CDR2 YYEEEE. The CDR3 is made up of 16 amino acids. The V and J ends lost 4 bases and 5 bases respectively, with 21 bases between them. CDR3 sequence (DNA): TGTGCCAGCAGCATACGACAGGGGCCCGGGGGGGAGACCCAGTACTTC. This encodes CASSIRQGPGGETQYF.

This clonotype was seen more than once but under ten times. J is TRBJ2-7 and V is TRBV6-1, with 8 bases fitting TRBD1. The CDR3 sequence is 14 residues long. Germline trimming cut 5 bases from V and 5 bases from J; bases unmatched to any gene: 8. In germline, CDR1 is MNHNS, CDR2 SASEGT. CDR3 in DNA: TGTGCCAGCAGTAGGAGGACAGGGACGGACGAGCAGTACTTC. It codes for CASSRRTGTDEQYF.

By share of the sample, this clonotype is large. J is TRBJ2-1 and V is TRBV7-2; 9 bases are a match to TRBD1. J gave up 2 bases and V 5 bases, and 4 bases lay outside the gene matches. In germline, CDR1 is SGHTA, CDR2 FQGNSA. The CDR3 is made up of 15 amino acids. Here the CDR3 reads CASSLGTGPYNEQFF. The CDR3 coding sequence is TGTGCCAGCAGCCTCGGGACAGGGCCCTACAATGAGCAGTTCTTC.

This clonotype was seen more than once but under ten times. V gene TRBV11-1 combines with J gene TRBJ2-7, with 7 bases lining up with TRBD1. V was pared by 5 bases and J by 3 bases, with 7 bases of the junction left unmatched. The CDR3 runs 14 residues. Germline V gene data show CDR1 as SGHAT and CDR2 as FQDESV (reference sequence). The CDR3 protein is CASSVYRGNYEQYF. The CDR3 nucleotides read TGTGCCAGCAGCGTGTACAGGGGTAACTACGAGCAGTACTTC.

This clonotype has a count of ten or more. The V gene is TRBV12-3 or TRBV12-4, the J gene TRBJ1-5, with D uncertain. V dropped 5 bases and J dropped 7 bases, with 9 bases sitting between them. CDR3 length: 12 amino acids. The CDR3 sequence: CASSGRPQPQHF. Here the CDR3 DNA reads TGTGCCAGCAGTGGAAGGCCCCAGCCCCAGCATTTT.

The chain joins TRBV7-2 to TRBJ2-7; D is possibly TRBD2 (6 bases). The V end was cut by 7 bases, the J end by 4 bases, with 26 bases between. Germline V CDR1 and CDR2: SGHTA, FQGNSA. The length of the CDR3 is 17 residues. The CDR3 is CASTPPQGLWGRYEQYF. The CDR3 nucleotides are TGTGCCAGCACCCCCCCCCAAGGACTATGGGGAAGGTACGAGCAGTACTTC.

J is TRBJ2-7 and V is TRBV10-3; 8 bases align to TRBD1. The CDR3 has 14 residues. In germline, CDR1 is ENHRY, CDR2 SYGVKD. Germline trimming cut 5 bases from V and 2 bases from J; bases unmatched to any gene: 5. The CDR3 protein is CAISRPGGPYEQYF. The CDR3 coding sequence is TGTGCCATCAGTCGGCCAGGGGGCCCCTACGAGCAGTACTTC.

Only a few counts were recorded for this clonotype. The genes are TRBV7-2 and TRBJ2-7; possibly TRBD1 for D (6 bases). Germline assignment: CDR1 SGHTA and CDR2 FQGNSA. This CDR3 is built from 14 residues. V was pared by 1 base and J by 2 bases, with 9 bases between. CDR3 in amino acids: CASSLGPGAYEQYF. The CDR3 DNA reads TGTGCCAGCAGCTTAGGTCCAGGGGCCTACGAGCAGTACTTC. The complete variable domain, with remaining parts taken from reference TRBV7-2 and TRBJ2-7, reads GAGVSQSPSNKVTEKGKDVELRCDPISGHTALYWYRQSLGQGLEFLIYFQGNSAPDKSGLPSDRFSAERTGGSVSTLTIQRTQQEDSAVYLCASSLGPGAYEQYFGPGTRLTVT.

This clonotype was detected only a few times. CDR3 amino acids: CASRHAGRPYEQYF. CDR3 coding DNA: TGTGCCAGCAGACATGCGGGACGGCCCTACGAGCAGTACTTC. The chain is built from TRBV27 and TRBJ2-7, with D possibly TRBD2 on 6 matching bases. Germline CDR1 and CDR2: MNHEY and SMNVEV (reference sequence). The CDR3 totals 14 residues. Deletions cut 6 bases from V and 2 bases from J, with 14 bases between.

V usage is TRBV7-9 and J usage is TRBJ2-7; D is uncertain. Germline CDR1 and CDR2: SEHNR and FQNEAQ (reference sequence). This CDR3 region has 15 residues. V was cut by 2 bases and J by 1 base, with 12 bases left in between. CDR3 region: CASSLSLPGSYEQYF. The CDR3 DNA is TGTGCCAGCAGCTTATCTCTGCCGGGTTCCTACGAGCAGTACTTC.

A few counts support this clonotype. The gene calls are TRBV7-2 and TRBJ2-7, with 7 bases lining up with TRBD2. This CDR3 is built from 15 residues. The V segment lost 1 base and the J segment 3 bases; nucleotides outside the gene matches: 6. Germline V CDR1 and CDR2: SGHTA, FQGNSA. Here the CDR3 DNA reads TGTGCCAGCAGCTTAGATGGGACTAACCGCTACGAGCAGTACTTC. As protein: CASSLDGTNRYEQYF.

The chain carries TRBV3-1 and TRBJ1-1, with TRBD1 identical over 12 bases. The CDR3 length is 15 residues. V shed 4 bases, J shed 5 bases, and the junction held 5 bases outside the gene matches. Germline loops: CDR1 LGHDT, CDR2 YNNKEL (reference sequence). The CDR3 is CASSPGQGAATEAFF. The DNA of the CDR3 is TGTGCCAGCAGCCCGGGACAGGGGGCGGCAACTGAAGCTTTCTTT.

The chain uses TRBV6-1 and TRBJ2-2; 13 nucleotides match TRBD2. The CDR3 has 17 residues. Unmatched junction bases numbered 5, after V lost 5 bases and J lost 2 bases. Germline V gene data show CDR1 as MNHNS and CDR2 as SASEGT. The CDR3 region is CASSPPGLAGNTGELFF. The DNA of the CDR3 is TGTGCCAGCAGTCCCCCGGGACTAGCGGGAAACACCGGGGAGCTGTTTTTT.

This clonotype was seen repeatedly, ten times or more. The V gene is TRBV6-2 or TRBV6-3, the J gene TRBJ2-3; 13 positions match TRBD2. Germline trimming cut 6 bases from V and 4 bases from J; bases unmatched to any gene: 4. The CDR3 length is 15 residues. Germline V CDR1 and CDR2: MNHEY, SVGEGT. As DNA, the CDR3 is TGTGCCAGCAGCCGACTAGCGGGAGGAGCAGATACGCAGTATTTT. Translating it yields CASSRLAGGADTQYF.